Presented here are 8 T cell receptor beta chains from one specimen sequenced in a study of T cell repertoires in cytomegalovirus infection. MiXCR, run by TCRdb on the reads, gives a single entry per CDR3 protein. This table has roughly 280,000 distinct CDR3 sequences, around 9% appearing once. Sequencing was carried out using PBMCs. Receptors were obtained from a human donor in good health (CMV status not recorded). Some clones in this sample may be carry-over from other donors' samples.

The chain couples TRBV20-1 to TRBJ2-1; D perhaps matches TRBD2 (6 bases). This CDR3 comprises 14 residues. Germline-derived CDR1 and CDR2 are DFQATT and SNEGSKA (reference sequence). Trimming removed 6 bases at V and 8 bases at J, with 20 bases between. CDR3 protein: CSALKPYTSHEQFF. The CDR3 DNA is TGCAGTGCCCTGAAGCCCTATACTAGCCATGAGCAGTTCTTC.

This clonotype qualifies as medium-sized. This chain uses TRBV7-2 with TRBJ2-7, with 8 bases aligning to TRBD1. Germline CDR1 reads SGHTA; CDR2 reads FQGNSA. Unmatched junction bases numbered 8, after V lost 4 bases and J lost 0 bases. The CDR3 contains 16 residues. CDR3 sequence reads: CASSSSTGVGSYEQYF. The CDR3 nucleotides read TGTGCCAGCAGCTCCTCGACAGGGGTCGGCTCCTACGAGCAGTACTTC.

In its sample, this clonotype was seen many times. The chain joins TRBV19 to TRBJ1-5; D gene unclear. Trimming cost V 7 bases and J 0 bases, with 10 bases left between them. This CDR3 comprises 14 residues. CDR1 LNHDA and CDR2 SQIVND come from the germline V gene (reference sequence). The CDR3 here is CASTWKNSNQPQHF. CDR3 in DNA: TGTGCCAGTACTTGGAAAAATAGCAATCAGCCCCAGCATTTT.

This clonotype was observed at least ten times. The chain couples TRBV7-8 to TRBJ2-1; the D is unclear. V lost 8 bases and J 0 bases, leaving 11 bases between the germline ends. CDR3 length: 14 residues. Germline loops: CDR1 SGHVS, CDR2 FQNEAQ. The DNA for the CDR3 is TGTGCCAGCGGCTGGGCGAGCTCCTACAATGAGCAGTTCTTC. This gives the protein CASGWASSYNEQFF.

This clonotype was observed at least ten times. The J gene is TRBJ2-3, the V gene TRBV7-2, with 7 positions matching TRBD1. CDR3 length equals 16 residues. V lost 1 base and J lost 2; bases outside the gene matches: 6. CDR1 SGHTA and CDR2 FQGNSA come from the germline V gene. The CDR3 reads CASSLVGTADTDTQYF. The CDR3, as DNA: TGTGCCAGCAGCTTAGTGGGGACAGCTGACACAGATACGCAGTATTTT.

There are many counts of this clonotype. The genes are TRBV7-9 and TRBJ2-7; 7 positions match TRBD1. After removal of 5 bases from V and 6 bases from J, the junction contained 4 bases not matched to a gene. CDR3 length equals 12 residues. Per the germline V gene, CDR1 is SEHNR and CDR2 is FQNEAQ (reference sequence). CDR3 bases: TGTGCCAGCAGCACCAGACAGGGCGAGCAGTACTTC. It codes for CASSTRQGEQYF.

This clonotype occurred many times. The CDR3 loop is CASGPPANEQYF. The CDR3, as DNA: TGTGCCAGCGGACCCCCAGCCAACGAGCAGTACTTC. The gene calls are TRBV6-2 or TRBV6-3 and TRBJ2-7; no reliable D call. The CDR3 runs 12 residues. The ends were cut back, 8 bases at V and 5 bases at J, with 13 bases in the middle. Germline-derived CDR1 and CDR2 are MNHEY and SVGEGT.

V usage is TRBV15 and J usage is TRBJ1-5; no firm D call. The V gene lost 3 bases and the J gene lost 1 base, with 13 bases spanning the gap. CDR1 is LNHNV and CDR2 is YYDKDF in the germline V gene (reference sequence). CDR3 length: 16 residues. Written as DNA, the CDR3 is TGTGCCACCAGCAGGCCAGGAGGTTGGAGCAATCAGCCCCAGCATTTT. Translation gives CATSRPGGWSNQPQHF.